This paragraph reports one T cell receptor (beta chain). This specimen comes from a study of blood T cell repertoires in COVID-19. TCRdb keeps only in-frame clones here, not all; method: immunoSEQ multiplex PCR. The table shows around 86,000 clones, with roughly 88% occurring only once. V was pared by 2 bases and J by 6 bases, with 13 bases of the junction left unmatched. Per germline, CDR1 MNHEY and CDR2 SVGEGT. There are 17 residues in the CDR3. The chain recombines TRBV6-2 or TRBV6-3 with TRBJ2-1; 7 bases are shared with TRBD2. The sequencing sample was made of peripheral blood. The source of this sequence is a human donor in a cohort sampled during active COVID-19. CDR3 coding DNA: TGTGCCAGCAGTTACCTTGGGGCAGGGACTACTGGCAATGAGCAGTTCTTC. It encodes CASSYLGAGTTGNEQFF.